The T cell receptor beta chain described here comes from a study of blood T cell repertoires in COVID-19. Study-wide background: PBMCs, B-cell-depleted T cells, or T cells provided the cDNA or gDNA that made up the material.

The germline V gene has CDR1 LNHDA and CDR2 SQIVND (reference sequence). The CDR3 runs to 15 residues. Original processing notes: Amplified reference gene primers provided the basis for estimating nucleated cell counts. The repertoire was sequenced with immunoSEQ multiplex PCR; TCRdb's copy has only in-frame clones and lacks some. That table supplies the V and J calls and clone size; D and trimming were determined from the DNA. The sample has a few hundred thousand clones, around four fifths seen once. A remark on this clone: Relative to the germline gene, one junction end is altered; a read error may explain this.

The sequence was obtained from a woman of 80 years or more with active or convalescent COVID-19. The specimen was peripheral blood. The chain joins TRBV19 to TRBJ2-3, with D unresolved. The CDR3 DNA reads TGTGCCAGTAGTGTAGACGGTCCTAGCACAGATACGCAGTATTTT. Protein: CASSVDGPSTDTQYF. Using reference TRBV19 and TRBJ2-3 for the parts outside the CDR3, the full variable domain is DGGITQSPKYLFRKEGQNVTLSCEQNLNHDAMYWYRQDPGQGLRLIYYSQIVNDFQKGDIAEGYSVSREKKESFPLTVTSAQKNPTAFYLCASSVDGPSTDTQYFGPGTRLTVL.